The 4 T cell receptor beta chains below were found in one sample sequenced in a study of cytomegalovirus exposure and HLA in healthy donors. Primers included in the PCR were 60 Vbeta and 13 Jbeta primers. Method: immunoSEQ multiplex PCR; TCRdb's copy keeps in-frame clones and lacks some. The sample shows 60,000 to 75,000 clones, around 70% of them seen only once. Material for sequencing was PBMCs. The receptors derive from a woman in her twenties or thirties in good health and CMV-seropositive.

The chain combines TRBV5-1 with TRBJ1-1; D is perhaps TRBD1 (5 bases). The germline V gene encodes CDR1 SGHRS and CDR2 YFSETQ. The CDR3 totals 16 residues. V lost 1 base and J 0 bases, leaving 13 bases between the germline ends. The CDR3 nucleotides read TGCGCCAGCAGCTTGAATCCTGCAGGGCTGAACACTGAAGCTTTCTTT. Its protein is CASSLNPAGLNTEAFF.

This clone was seen a handful of times. The chain recombines TRBV4-3 with TRBJ1-1; D is possibly TRBD1 (6 bases). This CDR3 has 13 amino acids. The V end was cut by 3 bases, the J end by 1 base, with 6 bases between. Germline-derived CDR1 and CDR2 are LGHNA and YSLEER. The CDR3 region is CASSQDRNTEAFF. The CDR3 DNA reads TGCGCCAGCAGCCAGGACAGGAACACTGAAGCTTTCTTT.

This clone came up a few times. A junction boundary mismatches the germline segment, possibly from a read error. CDR3 nucleotides: TGCAGCGTTGACTATGGGCCCTACCGCCACTTC. This translates into CSVDYGPYRHF. The V gene is TRBV29-1, the J gene TRBJ2-7; D is ambiguous. CDR1 is SQVTM and CDR2 is ANQGSEA in the germline V gene. The CDR3 runs 11 residues.

This clone appeared a single time. The V call is TRBV30, the J call TRBJ1-1; D is uncertain. Per the germline V gene, CDR1 is GTSNPN and CDR2 is SVGIG (reference sequence). There are 13 residues in the CDR3. Trimming removed 3 bases from V and 3 bases from J, with 11 bases in between. The CDR3: CAWRSGFHTEAFF. CDR3 coding DNA: TGTGCCTGGAGGTCCGGGTTTCACACTGAAGCTTTCTTT.